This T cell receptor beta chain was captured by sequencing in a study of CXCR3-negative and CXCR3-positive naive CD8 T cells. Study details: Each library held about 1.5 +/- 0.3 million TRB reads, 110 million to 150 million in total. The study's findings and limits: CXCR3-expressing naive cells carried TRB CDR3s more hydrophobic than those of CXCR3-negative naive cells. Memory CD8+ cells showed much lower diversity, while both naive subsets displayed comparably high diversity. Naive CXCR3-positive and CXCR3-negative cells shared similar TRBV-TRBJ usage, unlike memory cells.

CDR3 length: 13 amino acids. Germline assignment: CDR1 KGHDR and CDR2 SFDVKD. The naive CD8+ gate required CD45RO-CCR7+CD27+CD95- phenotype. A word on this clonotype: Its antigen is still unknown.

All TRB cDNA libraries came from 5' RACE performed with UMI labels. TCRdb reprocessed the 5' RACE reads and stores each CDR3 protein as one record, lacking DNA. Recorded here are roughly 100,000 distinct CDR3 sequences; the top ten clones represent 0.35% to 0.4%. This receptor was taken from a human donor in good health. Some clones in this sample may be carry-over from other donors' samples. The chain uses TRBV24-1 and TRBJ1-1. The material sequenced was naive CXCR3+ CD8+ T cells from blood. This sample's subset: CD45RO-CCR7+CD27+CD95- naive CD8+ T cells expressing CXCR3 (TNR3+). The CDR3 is CATSATADTEAFF.